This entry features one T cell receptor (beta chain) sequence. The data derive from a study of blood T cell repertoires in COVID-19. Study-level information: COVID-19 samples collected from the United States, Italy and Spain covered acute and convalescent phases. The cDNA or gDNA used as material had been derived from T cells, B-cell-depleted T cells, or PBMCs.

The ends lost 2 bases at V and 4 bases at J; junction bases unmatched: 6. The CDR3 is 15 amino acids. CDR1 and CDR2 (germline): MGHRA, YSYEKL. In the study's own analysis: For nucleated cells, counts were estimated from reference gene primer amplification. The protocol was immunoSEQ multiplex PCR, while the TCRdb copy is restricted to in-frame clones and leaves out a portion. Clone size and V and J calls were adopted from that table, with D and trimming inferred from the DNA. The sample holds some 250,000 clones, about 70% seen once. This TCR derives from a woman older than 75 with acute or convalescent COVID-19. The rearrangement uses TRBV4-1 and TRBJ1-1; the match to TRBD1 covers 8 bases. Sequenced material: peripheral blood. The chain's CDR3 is CASSQTTGVLTEAFF. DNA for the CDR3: TGCGCCAGCAGCCAAACGACAGGGGTTCTCACTGAAGCTTTCTTT.